Below, 32 T cell receptor beta chains from the same sample are listed, as sequenced in a study of OX40 agonist ivuxolimab in advanced cancers. The repertoire was sequenced with immunoSEQ multiplex PCR; TCRdb's copy has only in-frame clones and lacks some. The sample has some 130,000 clones; 90% are singletons. The sample here was CD4+ or CD8+ T cells sorted from blood, taken in a trial of the OX40 agonist ivuxolimab. The source of these receptors is an adult with an advanced solid tumor such as melanoma, head and neck, liver or kidney cancer.

This clone showed up just once. A junction end diverges from the germline sequence, so it may reflect a read error. V and J are TRBV7-9 and TRBJ1-1; D is possibly TRBD1 (6 bases). Looked up from germline, CDR1 is SEHNR and CDR2 is FQNEAQ (reference sequence). There are 13 residues in the CDR3. Written as DNA, the CDR3 is TGTGCCGGCAGCTTGGGGGCGGTCACTGAAGCTTTCTTT. Encoded protein: CAGSLGAVTEAFF.

The chain employs TRBV28 and TRBJ1-2; the D gene is possibly TRBD1 (6 bases). CDR3 size: 15 residues. V was pared by 2 bases and J by 9 bases, with 19 bases between. The V gene's germline CDR1 is MDHEN and CDR2 SYDVKM. CDR3 DNA sequence: TGTGCCAGCAGTTTAGCAGGGGTTTGGTCCCTAAGCTACACCTTC. It encodes CASSLAGVWSLSYTF.

The rearrangement uses TRBV9 and TRBJ2-5; TRBD2 matches at 15 bases. Germline CDR1 is SGDLS and CDR2 is YYNGEE. The CDR3 is 17 amino acids. Germline trimming cut 3 bases from V and 2 bases from J; bases unmatched to any gene: 5. This CDR3 reads CASSAGLAGGGQETQYF. In nucleotides, the CDR3 is TGTGCCAGCAGCGCAGGACTAGCGGGAGGGGGGCAAGAGACCCAGTACTTC.

This rearrangement joins TRBV7-6 to TRBJ2-1; 8 bases fit TRBD1. The CDR3 totals 12 residues. The trim removed 5 bases at V and 14 bases at J, leaving 8 bases unmatched. Germline CDR1 is SGHVS and CDR2 is FNYEAQ. The chain's CDR3 is CASSTQQGVKFF. The CDR3 coding sequence is TGTGCCAGCAGCACACAACAGGGGGTGAAGTTCTTC.

This chain links TRBV19 with TRBJ1-2; maybe TRBD1 (6 bases). Trimming shortened V by 4 bases and J by 7 bases, and 13 bases separated the two germline ends. Germline V gives CDR1 LNHDA, CDR2 SQIVND (reference sequence). The CDR3 extends over 13 amino acids. CDR3 loop: CASSTGDSSGYTF. The CDR3, as DNA: TGTGCCAGTAGTACAGGGGATTCGAGTGGCTACACCTTC.

The chain uses TRBV7-2 and TRBJ2-2; D is uncertain. Trimming took 1 base from V and 7 from J, leaving 4 bases between them. Germline V gene data show CDR1 as SGHTA and CDR2 as FQGNSA. The CDR3 spans 12 residues. The CDR3 region has the DNA TGTGCCAGCAGCTTAGGGTTCGGGGAGCTGTTTTTT. Protein: CASSLGFGELFF.

CDR3 amino acids: CASSFRQGRSTEAFF. The CDR3 DNA reads TGTGCCAGCAGCTTTCGACAGGGAAGGAGCACTGAAGCTTTCTTT. The chain joins TRBV5-4 to TRBJ1-1; 7 bases are shared with TRBD1. V lost 2 bases to trimming and J lost 4 bases; unmatched junction nucleotides: 8. CDR3 length: 15 amino acids. Per the germline V gene, CDR1 is SGHNT and CDR2 is YYREEE (reference sequence).

The CDR3 loop reads CASSQLAGGFTGELFF. In nucleotides, the CDR3 is TGTGCCAGCAGCCAACTAGCGGGAGGGTTCACCGGGGAGCTGTTTTTT. The chain links TRBV7-3 to TRBJ2-2, with 13 bases matching TRBD2. Germline V gives CDR1 SGHTA, CDR2 FQGTGA. The CDR3 runs 16 residues. V gave up 5 bases and J gave up 4 bases; unmatched junction bases: 4. Full variable domain (rest looked up from reference TRBV7-3 and TRBJ2-2): GAGVSQTPSNKVTEKGKYVELRCDPISGHTALYWYRQSLGQGPEFLIYFQGTGAADDSGLPNDRFFAVRPEGSVSTLKIQRTERGDSAVYLCASSQLAGGFTGELFFGEGSRLTVL.

The V and J genes are TRBV15 and TRBJ2-7, with D tentatively TRBD2 (7 bases). In germline, CDR1 is LNHNV, CDR2 YYDKDF (reference sequence). CDR3 length: 13 residues. V was shortened by 5 bases and J by 8 bases, with 16 bases between the two germline ends. The CDR3, as DNA: TGTGCCACCAGCCAGGCGGGGGCTGACAAGCAGTACTTC. This translates into CATSQAGADKQYF.

This clone was seen just once. The genes are TRBV5-1 and TRBJ2-5, with D possibly being TRBD1 (6 bases). Germline CDR1 SGHRS, CDR2 YFSETQ. This CDR3 contains 14 residues. Trimming shortened V by 4 bases and J by 4 bases, and 14 bases separated the two germline ends. CDR3 DNA: TGCGCCAGCAGCGGGGGCTCCAGGGGAGAGACCCAGTACTTC. Encoded protein: CASSGGSRGETQYF. Variable domain in full (rest from reference TRBV5-1 and TRBJ2-5): KAGVTQTPRYLIKTRGQQVTLSCSPISGHRSVSWYQQTPGQGLQFLFEYFSETQRNKGNFPGRFSGRQFSNSRSEMNVSTLELGDSALYLCASSGGSRGETQYFGPGTRLLVL.

The chain links TRBV27 to TRBJ1-1; D remains unclear. The CDR3 extends over 13 amino acids. Looked up from germline, CDR1 is MNHEY and CDR2 is SMNVEV (reference sequence). The germline V and J ends were trimmed by 7 bases and 0 bases, with 9 bases remaining between them. The CDR3 region has the DNA TGTGCCAGCAAAGGGCCCATGAACACTGAAGCTTTCTTT. Amino acids: CASKGPMNTEAFF.

The gene calls are TRBV2 and TRBJ2-7; 8 bases agree with TRBD1. The CDR3 covers 16 residues. The V segment lost 6 bases and the J segment 2 bases; nucleotides outside the gene matches: 12. The germline V gene has CDR1 SNHLY and CDR2 FYNNEI. The CDR3 reads CASRESRQGATYEQYF. The CDR3 DNA reads as TGTGCCAGCAGGGAAAGTCGTCAGGGGGCAACCTACGAGCAGTACTTC.

Written as DNA, the CDR3 is TGTGCCAGCAGTGTCGTACCGGGACAGGGCGTAGGAAACACCATATATTTT. It yields the protein CASSVVPGQGVGNTIYF. The chain joins TRBV28 to TRBJ1-3; 9 nucleotides line up with TRBD1. The V gene's germline CDR1 is MDHEN and CDR2 SYDVKM. V trimming: 5 bases; J trimming: 4 bases; junction bases outside the gene matches: 12. The CDR3 length is 17 residues.

V and J are TRBV6-5 and TRBJ1-3; no clear D. Trimming removed 0 bases at V and 4 bases at J, with 10 bases between. The CDR3 extends over 15 amino acids. Germline values: CDR1 MNHEY, CDR2 SVGAGI. The CDR3 bases are TGTGCCAGCAGTTACTCGAAAGTGTCAGGAAACACCATATATTTT. It specifies CASSYSKVSGNTIYF.

The V gene is TRBV12-2, the J gene TRBJ2-2; the D call TRBD2 from the table was never checked on the DNA. TRBV12-2 is marked as a pseudogene. The CDR3 contains 18 residues. CDR3 sequence: CASRLPGLASSTTGELFF. Here the CDR3 DNA reads TGTGCAAGTCGCTTACCGGGACTAGCCTCCTCTACCACCGGGGAGCTGTTTTTT.

This clone was recorded a few times. CDR3 in DNA: TGTGCCAGCAGCGGGGGACAGGGCTATGGCTACACCTTC. Translated: CASSGGQGYGYTF. The rearrangement links TRBV5-6 to TRBJ1-2, with 9 bases aligning to TRBD1. The CDR3 sequence is 13 residues long. Looked up from germline, CDR1 is SGHDT and CDR2 is YYEEEE. The ends lost 4 bases at V and 4 bases at J; junction bases unmatched: 2.

The chain has TRBV19 and TRBJ2-3; D remains unclear. CDR1 is LNHDA and CDR2 is SQIVND in the germline V gene (reference sequence). The CDR3 consists of 14 residues. V lost 3 bases to trimming and J lost 2 bases, with 9 bases between them. For the CDR3, the DNA is TGTGCCAGTAGTATTCGGAGCGACACAGATACGCAGTATTTT. Translated, it gives CASSIRSDTDTQYF.

The V and J genes are TRBV28 and TRBJ2-7; TRBD1 aligns across 7 bases. The V gene's germline CDR1 is MDHEN and CDR2 SYDVKM. V was pared by 6 bases and J by 0 bases, with 14 bases of the junction left unmatched. There are 17 residues in the CDR3. As DNA, the CDR3 is TGTGCCAGCAGCCTAAACCCACCGGGACAGAGCTCCTACGAGCAGTACTTC. Translated: CASSLNPPGQSSYEQYF.

V and J are TRBV28 and TRBJ1-1; D is undetermined. CDR1 is MDHEN and CDR2 is SYDVKM in the germline V gene. V was shortened by 3 bases and J by 5 bases, with 16 bases between the two germline ends. The CDR3 has 15 amino acids. The CDR3 nucleotides are TGTGCCAGCAGTTTTAGTCAGCCATCGTTAACTGAAGCTTTCTTT. Its translation is CASSFSQPSLTEAFF.

This chain links TRBV9 with TRBJ2-3, with unresolved D. The CDR3 has 13 residues. Trimming took off 2 bases at V and 4 bases at J, with 8 bases between the two ends. CDR1 and CDR2 from the germline V gene are SGDLS and YYNGEE. CDR3 protein: CASSVTEADTQYF. CDR3 coding DNA: TGTGCCAGCAGCGTTACAGAAGCAGATACGCAGTATTTT.

V is TRBV11-3 and J is TRBJ2-7; 12 bases align to TRBD2. From germline, CDR1 is SGHNT and CDR2 YENEEA. The J segment lost 6 bases and the V segment lost 0 bases, leaving 12 bases of the junction unmatched. CDR3 size: 18 residues. The CDR3 sequence: CASSLERLAGENFAEQYF. As DNA, the CDR3 is TGTGCCAGCAGCTTAGAGCGACTAGCGGGAGAGAATTTCGCCGAGCAGTACTTC.

This chain connects TRBV27 to TRBJ2-1; a possible D gene is TRBD2 (6 bases). Germline-derived CDR1 and CDR2 are MNHEY and SMNVEV (reference sequence). The CDR3 is 12 amino acids. Trimming removed 6 bases from V and 8 bases from J, with 11 bases in between. The CDR3 DNA sequence: TGTGCCAGCAGCCGACCGGGGGATGAGCAGTTCTTC. This gives the protein CASSRPGDEQFF.

The chain links TRBV29-1 to TRBJ2-3; 11 bases are a match to TRBD2. This CDR3 contains 16 residues. The germline CDR1 and CDR2 sequences are SQVTM and ANQGSEA. The trim removed 3 bases at V and 1 base at J, leaving 6 bases unmatched. CDR3 nucleotides: TGCAGCGTTGAGATTAGCGGGAGGGCCGGCACAGATACGCAGTATTTT. Amino acids: CSVEISGRAGTDTQYF.

The CDR3 bases are TGTGCCAGCAGCCCAGAGCGGATGCGCTACGAGCAGTACTTC. Residues: CASSPERMRYEQYF. The chain recombines TRBV28 with TRBJ2-7; tentatively, D is TRBD2 (5 bases). V shed 6 bases and J shed 3 bases, with 15 bases lying between them. The CDR3 sequence is 14 residues long. Germline loops: CDR1 MDHEN, CDR2 SYDVKM.

This chain uses TRBV25-1 with TRBJ2-5; unclear D gene. The J call may be wrong; the DNA end is better matched by TRBJ2-7. CDR1 and CDR2 (germline): MGHDK, SYGVNS. This CDR3 has 14 residues. The CDR3 sequence is CASSERVGSYEQYF. In DNA form, the CDR3 reads TGTGCCAGCAGTGAACGGGTAGGATCCTACGAGCAGTACTTC.

This rearrangement joins TRBV21-1 to TRBJ1-2; the D call TRBD1 from the table was never checked on the DNA. TRBV21-1 is designated a pseudogene. The CDR3 is 17 residues long. Here the CDR3 DNA reads TGTGCCAGCAGCAAAGAGACGTGTGGGCACCGGAACTATGGCTACACCTTC. It is translated as CASSKETCGHRNYGYTF.

V usage is TRBV5-1 and J usage is TRBJ2-7; 9 bases match TRBD1. V lost 5 bases to trimming and J lost 3 bases; unmatched junction nucleotides: 6. Germline CDR1 and CDR2: SGHRS and YFSETQ. The CDR3 length is 14 residues. The CDR3 sequence is CASSWGQGGYEQYF. In DNA, the CDR3 is TGCGCCAGCAGTTGGGGACAGGGAGGCTACGAGCAGTACTTC.

The chain uses TRBV15 and TRBJ2-7; D not certain. The V gene's germline CDR1 is LNHNV and CDR2 YYDKDF (reference sequence). V was cut by 6 bases and J by 0 bases, with 15 bases left in between. This CDR3 spans 15 amino acids. The CDR3 nucleotides are TGTGCCACCAGTTGGTGGGAAGGGAACTCCTACGAGCAGTACTTC. This encodes CATSWWEGNSYEQYF.

This chain joins TRBV29-1 and TRBJ1-5, with D maybe TRBD1 (6 bases). CDR1 and CDR2 (germline): SQVTM, ANQGSEA. The CDR3 has 14 residues. The germline V and J ends were trimmed by 7 bases and 2 bases, with 15 bases remaining between them. The CDR3 loop is CSATGGLGNQPQHF. The CDR3 DNA reads as TGCAGCGCCACGGGGGGCTTGGGCAATCAGCCCCAGCATTTT.

This chain joins TRBV5-6 and TRBJ1-1, with D unclear. Deletions cut 6 bases from V and 0 bases from J, with 12 bases between. Looked up from germline, CDR1 is SGHDT and CDR2 is YYEEEE. The CDR3 covers 14 residues. CDR3 nucleotide sequence: TGTGCCAGCAACGAAACACCCATGAACACTGAAGCTTTCTTT. It is translated as CASNETPMNTEAFF.

The V call is TRBV2, the J call TRBJ1-5; D ambiguous. Germline V lookup: CDR1 SNHLY, CDR2 FYNNEI. With 3 bases removed from V and 0 bases from J, the gap between germline ends came to 6 bases. The CDR3 covers 14 residues. Written as DNA, the CDR3 is TGTGCCAGCAGTGATATTAATAGCAATCAGCCCCAGCATTTT. Protein sequence: CASSDINSNQPQHF.

The V gene is TRBV9, the J gene TRBJ2-2; 7 nucleotides agree with TRBD1. The CDR3 is 16 amino acids. In germline, CDR1 is SGDLS, CDR2 YYNGEE. Losses at the gene ends were 2 bases for V and 3 bases for J; bases not matched to a gene: 7. CDR3 sequence reads: CASSVPSTGDTGELFF. The CDR3 DNA is TGTGCCAGCAGCGTCCCTTCCACAGGGGACACCGGGGAGCTGTTTTTT. The variable domain in full, completed from reference TRBV9 and TRBJ2-2, reads DSGVTQTPKHLITATGQRVTLRCSPRSGDLSVYWYQQSLDQGLQFLIQYYNGEERAKGNILERFSAQQFPDLHSELNLSSLELGDSALYFCASSVPSTGDTGELFFGEGSRLTVL.